This T cell receptor beta chain was captured in a study of tumor and adjacent non-tumor tissue in lung cancer. This CDR3 is built from 16 residues. Germline trimming cut 1 base from V and 6 bases from J; bases unmatched to any gene: 10. Looked up from germline, CDR1 is MDHEN and CDR2 is SYDVKM. Three rounds of nested PCR, following a modified ARM-PCR protocol, produced the TCRbeta library. In TCRdb, the multiplex PCR reads were re-called with MiXCR into one record per CDR3 protein. The repertoire holds around 99,000 distinct CDR3 sequences, with approximately 82% as singletons. About this clonotype itself: A much larger clonotype is one base distant, so this may be a read error.

The template was RNA from unsorted bulk tissue. The V gene is TRBV28, the J gene TRBJ1-2; the match to TRBD1 covers 8 bases. The clonotype was recovered from a woman in her sixties with non-small cell lung cancer. The sample was lung tumor tissue. The CDR3, as DNA: TGTGCCAGCAGTTTATTCATACCGGGACAGGCAAATGGCTACACCTTC. This sequence encodes CASSLFIPGQANGYTF.